A selection of T cell receptor beta chains follows, all from one sample in a study of T cell responses to AZD1222 COVID-19 vaccine. Clones were read by immunoSEQ multiplex PCR, and TCRdb kept only the in-frame ones, dropping some. The table has 130,000 to 150,000 clones, approximately 91% seen once. The sample consisted of peripheral blood, taken 28 days after the second AZD1222 dose. These receptors originate from an adult who received the AZD1222 COVID-19 vaccine. The CDR3 runs from the conserved cysteine through the conserved F or W. Each record gives: D gene, J gene, V gene, clone size, CDR3 DNA, CDR3 protein. A D gene is named only where the DNA matches it firmly. Clone sizes are given selectively: once, few, many, or a class where the clone is expanded.

-,TRBJ1-1,TRBV19,-,TGTGCCAGCCGCAGGGCTGGCACAAACACTGAAGCTTTCTTT,CASRRAGTNTEAFF
TRBD2,TRBJ2-7,TRBV15,-,TGTGCCACCAGCATAGCGGGAGGCTACGAGCAGTACTTC,CATSIAGGYEQYF
TRBD1,TRBJ2-6,TRBV29-1,-,TGCAGCGTCTGGGTAGACAGGGCAGCTGGGGCCAACGTCCTGACTTTC,CSVWVDRAAGANVLTF
-,TRBJ2-1,TRBV11-2,-,TGTGCCAGCAGCAATAGGGGAGGGGGGCTCAATGAGCAGTTCTTC,CASSNRGGGLNEQFF
-,TRBJ1-2,TRBV11-2,-,TGTGCCAGCAGCTTAGCGAAGGGAGCTGGCTACACCTTC,CASSLAKGAGYTF
-,TRBJ2-5,TRBV29-1,-,TGCAGCGTTGTCGGAGATTCCTGGGAGACCCAGTACTTC,CSVVGDSWETQYF
-,TRBJ1-2,TRBV25-1,once,TGTGCCAGCAGTGAGGGACCGTCGACCGTGGCTAACTATGGCTACACCTTC,CASSEGPSTVANYGYTF
TRBD1,TRBJ1-2,TRBV19,-,TGTGCCAGTAGTTTTCTACTCGGGACAGGATCCGGCTACACCTTC,CASSFLLGTGSGYTF
TRBD1,TRBJ1-1,TRBV7-3,-,TGTGCCAGCAGCTCCACGGGACAGTTGAACACTGAAGCTTTCTTT,CASSSTGQLNTEAFF
TRBD1,TRBJ2-2,TRBV11-3,-,TGTGCCAGCAGCCCAAGGGACAGGGGAAGTGAGGGGGAGCTGTTTTTT,CASSPRDRGSEGELFF
-,TRBJ2-1,TRBV9,-,TGTGCCAGCAGCCCTCGTCACACCTCCTACAATGAGCAGTTCTTC,CASSPRHTSYNEQFF
TRBD1,TRBJ1-4,TRBV5-1,-,TGCGCCAGCAGCTTGGAGGGACAGCGGGTTATAAATAATGAAAAACTGTTTTTT,CASSLEGQRVINNEKLFF
-,TRBJ1-1,TRBV27,-,TGTGCCAGCAGTTTATCGAGGGGGAGAATGAACACTGAAGCTTTCTTT,CASSLSRGRMNTEAFF
-,TRBJ2-1,TRBV4-1,-,TGCGCCAGCAGCCAAGTGAATGAGCAGTTCTTC,CASSQVNEQFF
-,TRBJ2-1,TRBV6-5,-,TGTGCCAGCAGTTACGATAGCGGCCTCTACAATGAGCAGTTCTTC,CASSYDSGLYNEQFF
-,TRBJ1-2,TRBV6-5,-,TGTGCCAGCAGTTACTCGGGGGGCAGGGCCTATGGCTACACCTTC,CASSYSGGRAYGYTF
-,TRBJ1-1,TRBV7-9,-,TGTGCCAGCAGCTTAGCATGGGCCAAGAGGGACACTGAAGCTTTCTTT,CASSLAWAKRDTEAFF
TRBD1,TRBJ2-7,TRBV7-9,-,TGTGCCAGCAGCGCGACAGGGATCCCCTACGAGCAGTACTTC,CASSATGIPYEQYF